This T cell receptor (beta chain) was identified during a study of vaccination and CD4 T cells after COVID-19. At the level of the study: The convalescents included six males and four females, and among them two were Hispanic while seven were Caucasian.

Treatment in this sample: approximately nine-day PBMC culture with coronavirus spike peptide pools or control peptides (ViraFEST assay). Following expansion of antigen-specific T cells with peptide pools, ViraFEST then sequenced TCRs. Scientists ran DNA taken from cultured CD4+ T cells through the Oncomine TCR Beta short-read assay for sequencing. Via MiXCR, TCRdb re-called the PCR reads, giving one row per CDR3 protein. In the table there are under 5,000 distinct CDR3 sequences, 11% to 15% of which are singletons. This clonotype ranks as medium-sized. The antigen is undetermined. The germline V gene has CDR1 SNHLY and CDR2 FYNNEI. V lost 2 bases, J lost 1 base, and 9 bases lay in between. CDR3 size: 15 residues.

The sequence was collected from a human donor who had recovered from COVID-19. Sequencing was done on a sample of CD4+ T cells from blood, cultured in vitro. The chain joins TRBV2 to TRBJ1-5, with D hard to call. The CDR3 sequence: CASSESAASNQPQHF. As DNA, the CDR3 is TGTGCCAGCAGTGAATCGGCAGCCAGCAATCAGCCCCAGCATTTT.